This TCR beta chain was captured in a study of CD8 T cells in Susac syndrome. TCR beta sequencing was performed on blood CD8+ and CD4+ T cells. Multiple sclerosis controls were treatment-naive patients with stable or active relapsing-remitting disease. TEMRA cells were enriched by FACS, while CD8+ and CD4+ T cells were obtained through a negative isolation that was performed magnetically. A quantity of roughly 0.5 to 1 ug RNA underwent reverse transcription using random hexamers. Across 54 Vbeta and 13 Jbeta, immunoSEQ multiplex PCR amplified TCR beta CDR3. TCRdb used MiXCR to reprocess the immunoSEQ multiplex PCR reads, holding one entry per CDR3 protein. The sample holds roughly 70,000 distinct CDR3 sequences, over 90% seen once. The germline gives CDR1 SGHAT, CDR2 FQNNGV. V was cut by 3 bases and J by 1 base, with 15 bases left in between. CDR3 size: 17 residues.

The source of this sequence is a human donor with multiple sclerosis. J is TRBJ2-2 and V is TRBV11-2; D unclear. Sequenced: CD4+ T cells from PBMCs. As DNA, the CDR3 is TGTGCCAGCAGCTTCCCCCGGACGGCAGGGAACACCGGGGAGCTGTTTTTT. The encoded protein is CASSFPRTAGNTGELFF.